This T cell receptor (beta chain) was sequenced in a study of T cell repertoires in cytomegalovirus infection (dated 2019 in TCRdb). As for the study more broadly: Donor HLA type was relevant to the analysis, because carriage of CMV infection together with the matching HLA type was indicated by public TCR beta signatures.

Findings and caveats that apply to the study as a whole: Cumulative frequency of public TCR beta family members discriminated carriers of CMV infection plus the relevant HLA type in this cohort and an independent roughly 320-donor cohort. The ex vivo response was dominated by HLA-C-restricted CMV-specific TCR beta clonotypes, and the single most frequent clonotype in two of eight donors was supplied by these HLA-C-restricted clonotypes.

From cysteine to phenylalanine, the CDR3 is 12 amino acids long. Only CDR3 DNA remains: 36 bases, in frame from the first base. Between the V and J ends, shortened by 1 base and 7 bases respectively, the junction contains 5 bases. CDR1 and CDR2, looked up from the germline V gene (reference sequence), are LNHDA and SQIVND. Instrument on record: Illumina HiSeq 1500. Using fastp at Q25 and MiXCR, TCRdb reprocessed the public reads and kept productive beta chains. Entries that share a CDR3 protein sequence are merged under the most common genes and DNA. The sample table holds approximately 550,000 distinct CDR3 sequences, of which more than 15% were seen once. The ten largest clones capture 20% to 30% of the sample. This clonotype was detected only a few times. There is no known antigen for this receptor. No base quality values were provided; no much bigger clone lies one nucleotide off.

The chain links TRBV19 with TRBJ1-5; too little of a D gene remains to name it. This receptor was identified in a human donor in good health (CMV status not recorded). Some clones in this sample may be carry-over from other donors' samples. The sample taken for sequencing was CD8+ T cells from PBMCs. The nucleotides are TGTGCCAGTAGTATAGTTAACCAGCCCCAGCATTTT. It specifies CASSIVNQPQHF.